The following is a T cell receptor beta chain sequence with its context. This clone's antigen is unknown. The read is 3 residues too short to cover the CDR3 end, so that end is filled in from the germline J gene. TCR beta CDR3 regions were amplified by multiplex PCR using the immunoSEQ assay from an average of roughly 1,200 ng genomic DNA per sample. Primer bias was corrected in the assay by using a complete synthetic TCR repertoire to establish an amplification baseline. The amplicons were sequenced on the Illumina platform. In the authors' own workflow: Sequence errors were corrected by clustering with frequency ratios and a modified nearest-neighbor algorithm, and the sequences were then analyzed in the immunoSEQ Analyzer using IMGT gene definitions. TCR richness and evenness were averaged over 20 rarefaction repeats at each rarefaction depth, excluding samples with fewer sequences than the depth. Wilcoxon rank sum tests with FDR correction were used to compare V, D and J gene relative abundances between the groups. In the blinded duplicates, the intraclass correlation was around 96% for TCR richness and averaged about 76% across 55 to 75 gene segments. What TCRdb holds here is the immuneACCESS table cut down to in-frame rearrangements. Part of the clones is not present; checked against another copy, under half of the missing clones reflect an unresolved V gene, and the others are unexplained. The V and J calls and clone size come from that table; D and trimming were worked out from the DNA. The sample has some 26,000 clones on record. The top ten clones comprise 3.7% of the sample.

Every participant had a single incident cervical HPV16 infection, and women with prevalent HPV16 infections were excluded. Cervical HPV DNA was detected by MY09/MY11 PCR and genotyped by dot-blot hybridization. Less than 19 mL of heparinized blood was centrifuged, after which the buffy coat was aliquoted, frozen at -30 degrees C, and then stored at -80 degrees C. QIAGEN kits were used to extract genomic DNA from buffy coat specimens. This specimen comes from a study of T cells in women clearing cervical HPV infection (dated by TCRdb to the late 2010s). Describing the broader study: Cases were 20 to 25 women with histologically confirmed HPV16-related CIN3 or worse, including a couple of invasive cancers. Controls were more than 20 women whose single incident HPV16 infection cleared within 12 months without precancer or cancer developing. Blood from cases was collected at the visit where the lesion was first found, while blood from controls was collected once the infection could no longer be detected. For cases, the median interval between lesion detection and blood sampling was roughly 150 days, with an interquartile range of about 85 to 210 days. Because only a few women had HLA typing data, the possibility that HLA type acted as a confounder could not be ruled out. An exploratory proof-of-principle case-control study, nested within the Guanacaste HPV Natural History Study in Costa Rica, was conducted to compare TCR repertoires across cervical HPV16 outcomes. Cases and controls were matched on age within five years and on year of sample collection. Cases had a median age of approximately 35 years and controls had a median age of around 40, with no significant differences in baseline characteristics. In the parent cohort, some 11,000 women aged 18 or older were enrolled in Guanacaste, Costa Rica, during about 1992 to 1994 and then followed for under 8 years. As quality controls, five blinded duplicates were added to each group, bringing the total to roughly 60 samples made up of 50 or so participants and approximately 10 replicates.

The paper as a whole reports these results and caveats: TRBV6-7 relative abundance was lower in cases than in controls (approximately 0.1% versus 0.16%; Bonferroni P = 0.0008). The cross-sectional design could not show whether the associations came before the infection or were a result of it, and neither effector/memory subsets nor HPV-specific T cells were isolated. T-cell numbers per sample were unknown, so richness differences could reflect varying T-cell content rather than repertoire biology. CIN3+ cases had significantly higher TCR repertoire richness than controls across sequencing depths, but evenness did not differ between the groups. Random forest classifiers that combined richness and V gene abundances separated cases from controls with an estimated AUC of around 0.87.

The CDR3 starts with the cysteine, ends with the phenylalanine, and has 11 residues. Of the CDR3's DNA, 24 bases were read; they are in frame from base 1. The germline V gene (reference sequence) supplies CDR1 GTSNPN and CDR2 SVGIG. Cut back by 4 bases and 9 bases, the V and J ends lie 7 bases apart. The chain couples TRBV30 to TRBJ1-6, with the D gene not confidently named. The sample taken for sequencing was blood buffy coat. This clonotype originated in a woman aged 18 to 75 with a cervical HPV16 infection that either progressed to CIN3+ or cleared (not recorded which). The part of the CDR3 DNA that was read is TGTGCCTGGACCTACGGTTCACCC. Its coded protein is CAWTYGSP. The complete CDR3 reads CAWTYGSPLHF.